Listed here are 8 T cell receptor beta chains from one sample, sequenced in a study of tumor-infiltrating lymphocytes in primary liver carcinoma. RNA was extracted from whole blood without cell sorting, alongside germline DNA. The authors made TCR beta cDNA from approximately 500 ng total RNA with a constant-region primer. For TCR beta, libraries were produced by three nested multiplex PCR rounds using slightly modified ARM-PCR. Forward primers for TRBV1-TRBV30 and a C-beta reverse primer served the first two PCR rounds, at about 10 cycles each. Using its own MiXCR run on the multiplex PCR reads, TCRdb lists one record per CDR3 protein. The sample yields 300,000 to 350,000 distinct CDR3 sequences, 65% seen once. What was sequenced was peripheral blood. The receptors stem from a man aged 40-49 years with primary liver carcinoma and hepatitis B virus infection.

This clonotype was recorded a few times. The V gene is TRBV5-4, the J gene TRBJ2-2; D not certain. From germline, CDR1 is SGHNT and CDR2 YYREEE (reference sequence). The V gene lost 1 base and the J gene lost 4 bases, with 17 bases spanning the gap. This CDR3 comprises 17 residues. For the CDR3, the DNA is TGTGCCAGCAGCTTGCTGGGCGGTACAGACCCCACCGGGGAGCTGTTTTTT. The encoded protein is CASSLLGGTDPTGELFF.

In its sample, this clonotype was seen many times. This rearrangement joins TRBV6-5 to TRBJ2-7, with TRBD2 matching 8 bases. The germline CDR1 and CDR2 sequences are MNHEY and SVGAGI. CDR3 size: 14 residues. V was pared by 2 bases and J by 3 bases, with 3 bases of the junction left unmatched. This chain's CDR3 is CASSYAGGGYEQYF. CDR3 coding DNA: TGTGCCAGCAGTTACGCCGGGGGGGGCTACGAGCAGTACTTC.

A word on this clonotype: One end of the junction varies from germline; a read error may be responsible. The chain carries TRBV11-2 and TRBJ2-5; D may be TRBD1 or TRBD2 (6 bases each). The CDR3 is made up of 14 amino acids. Germline CDR1 reads SGHAT; CDR2 reads FQNNGV. The CDR3, as DNA: TGTGCCAACAGCCCTTGGGGGGCCGGGGAGACACAGTACTTC. Amino acid sequence: CANSPWGAGETQYF.

The V call is TRBV7-9, the J call TRBJ2-5; D is tentatively TRBD1 or TRBD2 (5 bases each). Germline V lookup: CDR1 SEHNR, CDR2 FQNEAQ (reference sequence). Trimming left V 5 bases short and J 5 bases short, with 21 bases between. CDR3 length equals 16 residues. CDR3 coding DNA: TGTGCCAGCAGCCTCAATATGGGACCGCCGACGGAGACCCAGTACTTC. It encodes CASSLNMGPPTETQYF.

In regard to this clonotype: Without the conserved terminal phenylalanine or tryptophan, this CDR3 likely stems from a read error. The J gene is TRBJ1-1, the V gene TRBV11-2; D unclear. Germline values: CDR1 SGHAT, CDR2 FQNNGV. This CDR3 has 13 amino acids. CDR3 sequence (DNA): TGTACCAGCAGCCGTGGGGTCGAGGATGAAGCTTTCCTT. Translating it yields CTSSRGVEDEAFL.

About this clonotype: This may arise from a read error, as a much more abundant clone is one base away. The chain uses TRBV6-1 and TRBJ1-5; TRBD1 aligns across 7 bases. The J segment lost 6 bases and the V segment lost 7 bases, leaving 9 bases of the junction unmatched. Germline lookup yields CDR1 MNHNS and CDR2 SASEGT. The length of the CDR3 is 14 residues. For the CDR3, the DNA is TGTGCCAGCACTGACAGGGCAGGGATTCAGCCCCAGCATTTT. It translates to CASTDRAGIQPQHF.

A word on this clonotype: A single base separates this from a much larger clone, so it may be a read error. The chain carries TRBV5-4 and TRBJ2-2; 7 positions match TRBD2. The CDR3 has 13 residues. V gave up 3 bases and J gave up 7 bases; unmatched junction bases: 3. Germline V gives CDR1 SGHNT, CDR2 YYREEE (reference sequence). CDR3 nucleotide sequence: TGTGCCAGCAGCTCGCGGGAGTACGGGGAGCTGTTTTTT. Encoded protein: CASSSREYGELFF.

This clonotype was counted only a few times. V is TRBV6-1 and J is TRBJ2-1; 7 positions match TRBD1. Unmatched junction bases numbered 2, after V lost 2 bases and J lost 4 bases. This CDR3 has 14 residues. Germline V gene lookup returns CDR1 MNHNS and CDR2 SASEGT. CDR3 loop: CASSESGQYNEQFF. CDR3 coding DNA: TGTGCCAGCAGTGAATCGGGACAGTACAATGAGCAGTTCTTC.